This TCR beta chain was captured by sequencing in a study of beta chain features in type 1 diabetes (dated by TCRdb to the late 2010s). Regarding the study in general: No differences in mean age, gender distribution, total cell number or subset yield were found between patients and healthy donors. A total of roughly 100 million sorted cells were examined across all samples, and a strong correlation was observed between cell number per subset and RNA yield. The study compared the TCRB repertoires of sorted circulating CD4+ T cell subsets in recently diagnosed type 1 diabetes patients with those in matched healthy donors. Regulatory and stem cell-like memory subsets were isolated from only 8 patients and about eight healthy donors, whereas naive and central memory subsets came from all 30 or so donors.

All of the isolated RNA was reverse transcribed with the High Capacity cDNA Reverse Transcription Kit, so expressed TCRB transcripts were sequenced. Deep immunoSEQ sequencing was applied to naive, central memory and regulatory T cell samples, giving an average of around 4 million total reads per sample. Sorted cells were lysed in RLT buffer and RNA was extracted with DNase-treated RNeasy Micro or Mini kits, depending on cell number. To prevent cross-contamination, each cell subset was processed individually, whereas patient and healthy donor samples were processed jointly. Using the immunoSEQ multiplex PCR, TCRB sequences were amplified from cDNA into 87-bp fragments spanning the CDR3 region. The amplicons were sequenced using the Illumina HiSeq platform. In the source study's methods: Synthetic template baselines were used to correct PCR bias computationally, reads within Hamming distance 2 were collapsed together, and singletons that could not be merged were discarded. Reads were aligned against IMGT so that V, D and J genes, CDR3 length and insertions or deletions at six rearrangement sites could be assigned. Within each subset, clonotype counts were normalized to sorted cell number, and only after that were true diversity and Gini coefficients computed with the tcR R package. The overlap coefficient, calculated on TCRB nucleotide sequences, was used to quantify repertoire sharing. Out-of-frame TCRB sequences from naive cells were analyzed to stand in for the pre-selection repertoire. This is the immuneACCESS table as TCRdb keeps it, with only in-frame sequences that have V and J called. A part of the clones is gone; compared with another copy, unresolved V genes explain less than half, and the rest is unexplained. For V, J and clone size, that table is used; D and trimming come from the DNA. This sample is represented by around 310,000 clones; roughly 14% of them were singletons. The top ten clones comprise about 0.016% of the sample.

Each donor gave one peripheral blood draw, about 100 mL on average, collected into heparinised tubes. A BD FACSAria II was used to sort naive, central memory, regulatory and stem cell-like memory CD4+ T cells with a panel that included CD45RO, CCR7, CD25, CD127, CD95 and CD27. A purity above 95% was achieved for all sorted populations. PBMCs were isolated immediately by Lymphoprep density gradient centrifugation and stained directly without culture. Samples were stained and sorted in pairs, with one healthy donor and one patient per experiment, so that batch effects were minimized. The investigation overall reported the following: At VDJ recombination sites, type 1 diabetes patients had fewer insertions and more deleted nucleotides, which implies abnormalities in thymic rearrangement. Naive, central memory and regulatory TCRB repertoires appeared to be more alike among patients than among healthy donors. A moderate but significant shortening of TCRB CDR3 length was observed in type 1 diabetes patients in all four CD4+ subsets. Because cDNA rather than genomic DNA was sequenced, highly expressing activated cells could have been over-represented, although no difference in activation and CD3 levels was found between groups. Only small numbers of individuals were included in the HLA sub-analyses, which left unresolved whether HLA type had any influence on TCRB rearrangement. PCR might favor shorter templates, but patient and control samples were amplified and corrected together, so any skew would affect both groups equally.

For CDR1 and CDR2, the germline V gene (reference sequence) lists SEHNR and FQNEAQ. V sheds 5 bases and J sheds 3 bases, leaving 7 bases between their ends. Taken from cysteine to phenylalanine, the CDR3 has 12 residues. Only CDR3 DNA is held: 36 bases, read in frame from base 1. To note about this clone: No cognate antigen has been identified for it. Per-nucleotide qualities are absent, and no much larger clonotype sits a single base away.

The source material was naive CD4+ T cells from blood. Reading the label with the study, this specimen's cell subset or site is: true naive CD4+ T cells. This TCR was sampled from a young woman with type 1 diabetes. In this chain, TRBV7-9 is recombined with TRBJ2-5; matching of 5 bases hints at TRBD1 as the D gene. The nucleotide sequence reads TGTGCCAGCAGCCAGACAGAAGAGACCCAGTACTTC. Translated, it reads CASSQTEETQYF.